This TCR beta chain was recovered during a study of blood T cell repertoires in COVID-19. Original methodology: By means of reference gene primer amplification, nucleated cell counts were estimated. Clones were read by immunoSEQ multiplex PCR, and TCRdb kept only the in-frame ones, dropping some. V, J and clone size are taken as reported in that table, and D and trimming were inferred from the DNA itself. Of roughly 120,000 clones listed, more than 70% are singletons. CDR1 and CDR2 (germline): SGHRS, YFSETQ. The CDR3 is 14 amino acids. Trimming pared 0 bases from V and 3 bases from J, leaving 9 bases between.

Sequenced sample: peripheral blood. The chain combines TRBV5-1 with TRBJ2-5; D not resolved. This clonotype was obtained from a woman aged 70-85 years who had recovered from COVID-19. CDR3: CASSLASSEETQYF. In DNA form, the CDR3 reads TGCGCCAGCAGCTTGGCGTCTAGTGAAGAGACCCAGTACTTC.